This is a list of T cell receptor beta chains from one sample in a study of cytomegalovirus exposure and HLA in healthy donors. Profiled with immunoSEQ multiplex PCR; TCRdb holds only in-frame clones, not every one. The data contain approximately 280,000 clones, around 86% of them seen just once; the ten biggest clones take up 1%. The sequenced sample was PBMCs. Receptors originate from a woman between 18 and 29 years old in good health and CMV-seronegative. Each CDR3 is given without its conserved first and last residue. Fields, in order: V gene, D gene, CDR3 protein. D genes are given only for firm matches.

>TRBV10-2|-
ASSGGGGEYNEQF
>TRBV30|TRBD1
AWSSLRIRDRVTYEQY
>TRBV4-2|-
ASSQQSAYEQY
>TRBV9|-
ASSVGRTDTQY
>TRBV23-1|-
ASKMDIRPGRSPLH
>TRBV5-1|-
ASSLEGARENIQY
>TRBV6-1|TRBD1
ASSEGLTGNYGYT
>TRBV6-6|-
ASSFGQGLGSQPQH
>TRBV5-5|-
ASSLGLYNQPQH
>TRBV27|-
CGGHTVADTQY
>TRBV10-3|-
AISDIVLNYGYT
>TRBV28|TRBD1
ASTPMRQGANYGYT
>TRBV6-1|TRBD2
ASSEASGTYNEQF
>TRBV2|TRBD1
ASRDRAYGYT
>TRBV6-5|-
ASTTGHKETQY
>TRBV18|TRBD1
ASSTTGRNQPQH
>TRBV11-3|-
ASSSPDRGTDTQY
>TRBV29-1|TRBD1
SEQTGDRVYEQF
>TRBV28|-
ASSSLGGYT
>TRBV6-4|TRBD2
ASSREGSYNEQF
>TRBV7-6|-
ASSLALTGKVLYEQY
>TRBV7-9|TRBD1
ASSRGQGIGTIY
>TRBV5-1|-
ASSSVSGSSYNEQF
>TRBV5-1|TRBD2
ASSWTFPSTSDYEQY